These 26 T cell receptor beta chains share one sample of origin, sequenced in a study of T cell clones after liver transplantation. Here immunoSEQ multiplex PCR was the method, and the copy in TCRdb shows in-frame clones only, minus some. The data contain 60,000 or so clones, over 55% of them singletons. The sample here was CD4+ T cells from blood, taken before liver transplant. The source of these receptors is a human donor who received a liver transplant.

The V call is TRBV9, the J call TRBJ2-5; 7 nucleotides agree with TRBD1. Germline V gives CDR1 SGDLS, CDR2 YYNGEE. J gave up 2 bases and V 4 bases, and 5 bases lay outside the gene matches. The CDR3 runs 14 residues. The CDR3 reads CASSPGTVQETQYF. The CDR3 DNA sequence: TGTGCCAGCAGCCCGGGGACAGTTCAAGAGACCCAGTACTTC.

The chain couples TRBV7-9 to TRBJ2-3, with a tentative D call TRBD2 (6 bases). The CDR3 has 14 amino acids. The ends were cut back, 4 bases at V and 1 base at J, with 9 bases in the middle. CDR1 is SEHNR and CDR2 is FQNEAQ in the germline V gene (reference sequence). For the CDR3, the DNA is TGTGCCAGCAGCTCACAGCGGGGCACAGATACGCAGTATTTT. Protein sequence: CASSSQRGTDTQYF.

This clone has just a few counts. V is TRBV7-2 and J is TRBJ1-6; D possibly corresponds to TRBD1 (6 bases). Germline-derived CDR1 and CDR2 are SGHTA and FQGNSA. The ends were cut back, 4 bases at V and 5 bases at J, with 15 bases in the middle. This CDR3 is built from 16 residues. The CDR3 sequence is CASSSRRDIDNSPLHF. The CDR3 bases are TGTGCCAGCAGCTCTCGAAGGGACATCGATAATTCACCCCTCCACTTT.

This chain connects TRBV28 to TRBJ2-7, with TRBD2 matching over 11 bases. CDR3 length: 14 residues. V gave up 5 bases and J gave up 6 bases; unmatched junction bases: 6. Germline loops: CDR1 MDHEN, CDR2 SYDVKM. DNA for the CDR3: TGTGCCAGCAGTCCGGGACTAGCGGCGTCCGAGCAGTACTTC. Protein sequence: CASSPGLAASEQYF.

The genes are TRBV28 and TRBJ1-2; 7 bases agree with TRBD1. The junction had 9 bases not matched to a gene; V was cut back by 6 bases and J by 2 bases. This CDR3 has 15 residues. The germline V gene has CDR1 MDHEN and CDR2 SYDVKM. Here the CDR3 DNA reads TGTGCCAGCAGATCGGGACAGCCTGGGAACTATGGCTACACCTTC. The encoded protein is CASRSGQPGNYGYTF.

The rearrangement joins TRBV5-4 to TRBJ2-1; 8 bases fit TRBD1. V was pared by 7 bases and J by 6 bases, with 9 bases of the junction left unmatched. The CDR3 has 14 residues. Germline-derived CDR1 and CDR2 are SGHNT and YYREEE (reference sequence). CDR3 sequence (DNA): TGTGCCAGCGCCCCTATTGACAGGGGCAATGAGCAGTTCTTC. It encodes CASAPIDRGNEQFF.

This clone was observed at least ten times. V gene TRBV28 combines with J gene TRBJ1-2; the D gene is possibly TRBD1 (6 bases). CDR1 MDHEN and CDR2 SYDVKM come from the germline V gene. Trimming took 6 bases from V and 4 from J, leaving 12 bases between them. The CDR3 has 13 residues. CDR3: CASSRQDGYGYTF. For the CDR3, the DNA is TGTGCCAGCAGCCGACAGGACGGCTATGGCTACACCTTC.

This CDR3 is CASSSGRRGLRSFYGYTF. Here the CDR3 DNA reads TGTGCCAGCAGCTCCGGGCGGAGGGGGCTCAGGAGCTTCTATGGCTACACCTTC. The chain employs TRBV7-9 and TRBJ1-2, with 7 bases identical to TRBD1. This CDR3 spans 18 amino acids. Germline V gene data show CDR1 as SEHNR and CDR2 as FQNEAQ (reference sequence). After removal of 4 bases from V and 4 bases from J, the junction contained 18 bases not matched to a gene.

The chain recombines TRBV7-3 with TRBJ1-1; 7 bases agree with TRBD1. The CDR3 covers 14 residues. The junction had 3 bases not matched to a gene; V was cut back by 4 bases and J by 1 base. Germline V lookup: CDR1 SGHTA, CDR2 FQGTGA. The CDR3: CASSSGQPNTEAFF. The CDR3 DNA is TGTGCCAGCAGCTCGGGACAGCCGAACACTGAAGCTTTCTTT. Combining the CDR3 with reference TRBV7-3 and TRBJ1-1 gives the whole variable domain GAGVSQTPSNKVTEKGKYVELRCDPISGHTALYWYRQSLGQGPEFLIYFQGTGAADDSGLPNDRFFAVRPEGSVSTLKIQRTERGDSAVYLCASSSGQPNTEAFFGQGTRLTVV.

V and J are TRBV4-2 and TRBJ2-7, with D perhaps matching TRBD2 (5 bases). V lost 3 bases and J lost 7, with 13 bases in between. The CDR3 covers 13 residues. The V gene's germline CDR1 is LGHNA and CDR2 YNFKEQ. The CDR3 bases are TGTGCCAGCAGCCAGTCCAGGTCGGGAGAGCAGTACTTC. Amino acid sequence: CASSQSRSGEQYF.

This chain links TRBV6-5 with TRBJ1-4, with D possibly being TRBD1 (6 bases). Looked up from germline, CDR1 is MNHEY and CDR2 is SVGAGI. V was trimmed by 8 bases and J by 4 bases, leaving 11 bases between them. The CDR3 runs 13 residues. This chain's CDR3 is CASRRQVNEKLFF. The CDR3, as DNA: TGTGCCAGCCGAAGACAGGTTAATGAAAAACTGTTTTTT.

In this sample, this clone turned up a few times. The gene calls are TRBV6-1 and TRBJ1-2; TRBD1 matches at 8 bases. CDR1 is MNHNS, CDR2 SASEGT, per germline. Unmatched junction bases numbered 12, after V lost 3 bases and J lost 6 bases. The CDR3 runs to 16 residues. DNA of the CDR3: TGTGCCAGCAGTGAGGGGGTGTACAGGGGGATGGATGGCTACACCTTC. Translated, it gives CASSEGVYRGMDGYTF.

This clone has a count of ten or more. The genes are TRBV28 and TRBJ1-2; D is perhaps TRBD1 (5 bases). The CDR3 loop spans 15 amino acids. CDR1 and CDR2 from the germline V gene are MDHEN and SYDVKM. V was trimmed by 3 bases and J by 3 bases, leaving 14 bases between them. The CDR3 sequence: CASSLATRQYYGYTF. Here the CDR3 DNA reads TGTGCCAGCAGTTTGGCAACCCGACAGTACTATGGCTACACCTTC.

Concerning this clone itself: The sample holds other DNA sequences that translate to the same CDR3. The chain couples TRBV9 to TRBJ2-3, with D maybe TRBD1 (6 bases). CDR3 size: 15 residues. CDR1 and CDR2 from the germline V gene are SGDLS and YYNGEE. V lost 0 bases and J lost 2, with 10 bases in between. The CDR3 sequence is CASSVDSGATDTQYF. As DNA, the CDR3 is TGTGCCAGCAGCGTAGATTCAGGGGCCACAGATACGCAGTATTTT. The variable domain in full, with the rest retrieved from reference TRBV9 and TRBJ2-3, is DSGVTQTPKHLITATGQRVTLRCSPRSGDLSVYWYQQSLDQGLQFLIQYYNGEERAKGNILERFSAQQFPDLHSELNLSSLELGDSALYFCASSVDSGATDTQYFGPGTRLTVL.

The CDR3 spells CAIGGRGLDQPQHF. DNA of the CDR3: TGTGCCATCGGGGGCAGGGGCCTCGATCAGCCCCAGCATTTT. The rearrangement joins TRBV10-3 to TRBJ1-5, with D perhaps matching TRBD1 (6 bases). V lost 8 bases and J 5 bases, leaving 16 bases between the germline ends. This CDR3 spans 14 amino acids. CDR1 and CDR2 (germline): ENHRY, SYGVKD.

The chain links TRBV5-4 to TRBJ1-2; possible D gene TRBD1, 5 bases. Germline assignment: CDR1 SGHNT and CDR2 YYREEE (reference sequence). The V and J ends lost 0 bases and 4 bases respectively, with 10 bases between them. CDR3 size: 14 residues. The CDR3 region has the DNA TGTGCCAGCAGCTTGGCGGGGGGGAGCTATGGCTACACCTTC. Amino acids: CASSLAGGSYGYTF. Looking up the rest from reference TRBV5-4 and TRBJ1-2 gives the full variable domain: ETGVTQSPTHLIKTRGQQVTLRCSSQSGHNTVSWYQQALGQGPQFIFQYYREEENGRGNFPPRFSGLQFPNYSSELNVNALELDDSALYLCASSLAGGSYGYTFGSGTRLTVV.

This clone was seen at least ten times. The chain combines TRBV6-1 with TRBJ1-2; possibly TRBD1 for D (5 bases). This CDR3 is 17 amino acids long. Germline V gene data show CDR1 as MNHNS and CDR2 as SASEGT. V was trimmed by 0 bases and J by 2 bases, leaving 16 bases between them. CDR3 in DNA: TGTGCCAGCAGTGAAGCATATTTCGGGGGAGTAAACTATGGCTACACCTTC. It yields the protein CASSEAYFGGVNYGYTF.

This clone occurred once. The chain's CDR3 is CASSPPRTGGPSPLHF. In DNA, the CDR3 is TGTGCCAGCTCACCACCCCGGACAGGGGGCCCTTCACCCCTCCACTTT. This chain connects TRBV18 to TRBJ1-6; 11 bases are shared with TRBD1. Germline loops: CDR1 KGHSH, CDR2 LQKENI. This CDR3 is 16 amino acids long. Germline trimming cut 0 bases from V and 9 bases from J; bases unmatched to any gene: 4. The full variable domain, with the rest looked up from reference TRBV18 and TRBJ1-6, is NAGVMQNPRHLVRRRGQEARLRCSPMKGHSHVYWYRQLPEEGLKFMVYLQKENIIDESGMPKERFSAEFPKEGPSILRIQQVVRGDSAAYFCASSPPRTGGPSPLHFGNGTRLTVT.

As to this clone: Other nucleotide sequences from this sample produce the same CDR3. The V call is TRBV30, the J call TRBJ1-3; no clear D. Per germline, CDR1 GTSNPN and CDR2 SVGIG (reference sequence). The CDR3 runs to 12 residues. V lost 4 bases, J lost 4 bases, and 8 bases lay in between. The CDR3 loop reads CAWTGSGNTIYF. Here the CDR3 DNA reads TGTGCCTGGACCGGGTCCGGAAACACCATATATTTT.

This chain joins TRBV5-1 and TRBJ2-7, with 13 nucleotides matching TRBD2. The V segment lost 4 bases and the J segment 2 bases; nucleotides outside the gene matches: 3. From germline, CDR1 is SGHRS and CDR2 YFSETQ. This CDR3 comprises 15 residues. Here the CDR3 DNA reads TGCGCCAGCAGCACCGGGACTAGCGGGGCCTACGAGCAGTACTTC. This sequence encodes CASSTGTSGAYEQYF.

V is TRBV19 and J is TRBJ2-7; the D gene is possibly TRBD1 (6 bases). The germline V gene has CDR1 LNHDA and CDR2 SQIVND (reference sequence). The CDR3 consists of 14 residues. V shed 6 bases and J shed 3 bases, with 15 bases lying between them. CDR3 loop: CASRGQLPDYEQYF. CDR3 nucleotides: TGTGCCAGTAGAGGACAGCTGCCGGACTACGAGCAGTACTTC.

The chain carries TRBV6-6 and TRBJ2-3; 7 bases are a match to TRBD2. The ends lost 2 bases at V and 1 base at J; junction bases unmatched: 6. CDR1 and CDR2 from the germline V gene are MNHNY and SVGAGI (reference sequence). The CDR3 totals 16 residues. The CDR3 loop reads CASSYPPGRGTDTQYF. CDR3 nucleotide sequence: TGTGCCAGCAGTTACCCTCCAGGGAGGGGCACAGATACGCAGTATTTT.

This clone occurred a few times. One end of the junction is discordant with germline, which a read error may explain. This sequence joins TRBV7-7 and TRBJ2-5, with TRBD1 as a possible D gene (6 bases). The V gene's germline CDR1 is SSHAT and CDR2 FNYEAQ (reference sequence). The length of the CDR3 is 12 residues. For the CDR3, the DNA is TGTGCTAGCAGCCCGACAGGAGAGACCCAGTACTTC. Protein product: CASSPTGETQYF.

The genes are TRBV30 and TRBJ2-5, with 10 bases fitting TRBD1. This CDR3 has 14 residues. The junction had 4 bases not matched to a gene; V was cut back by 3 bases and J by 3 bases. Germline-derived CDR1 and CDR2 are GTSNPN and SVGIG (reference sequence). CDR3 sequence: CAWRQGTGEETQYF. In DNA, the CDR3 is TGTGCCTGGAGACAGGGGACAGGGGAAGAGACCCAGTACTTC.

Comments on this clone: This specimen includes other DNA sequences encoding the same CDR3. The rearrangement links TRBV27 to TRBJ1-5; D unresolved. The CDR3 runs to 14 residues. V was shortened by 0 bases and J by 4 bases, with 7 bases between the two germline ends. Germline CDR1 MNHEY, CDR2 SMNVEV (reference sequence). In DNA, the CDR3 is TGTGCCAGCAGTTTATCGGGAGGGAATCAGCCCCAGCATTTT. It translates to CASSLSGGNQPQHF.

This chain links TRBV2 with TRBJ2-3, with a weak D call TRBD1 (5 bases). The ends were cut back, 6 bases at V and 1 base at J, with 20 bases in the middle. From germline, CDR1 is SNHLY and CDR2 FYNNEI. CDR3 length: 17 amino acids. The CDR3 here is CASSTDLGQARTDTQYF. The CDR3 DNA follows: TGTGCCAGCAGCACAGACCTAGGACAAGCTCGCACAGATACGCAGTATTTT.